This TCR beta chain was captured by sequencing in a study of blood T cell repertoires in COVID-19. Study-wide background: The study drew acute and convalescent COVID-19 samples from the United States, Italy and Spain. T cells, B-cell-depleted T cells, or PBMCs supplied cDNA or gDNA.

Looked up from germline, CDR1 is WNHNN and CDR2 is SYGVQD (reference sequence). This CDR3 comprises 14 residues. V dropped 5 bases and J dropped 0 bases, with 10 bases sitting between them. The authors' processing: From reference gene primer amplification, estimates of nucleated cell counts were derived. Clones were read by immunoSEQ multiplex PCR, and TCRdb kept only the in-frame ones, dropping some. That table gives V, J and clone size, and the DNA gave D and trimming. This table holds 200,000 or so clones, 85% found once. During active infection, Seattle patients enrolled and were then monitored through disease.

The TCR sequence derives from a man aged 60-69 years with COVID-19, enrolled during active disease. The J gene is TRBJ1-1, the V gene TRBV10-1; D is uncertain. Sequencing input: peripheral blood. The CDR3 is CASSSAGMNTEAFF. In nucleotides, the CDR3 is TGCGCCAGCAGTAGCGCGGGCATGAACACTGAAGCTTTCTTT.